This is a list of T cell receptor beta chains from one sample in a study of T cell repertoires in cytomegalovirus infection. For these TCRs, the target antigens are not known. TCRdb reprocessed the reads with MiXCR, giving one entry per CDR3 protein. In the table there are about half a million distinct CDR3 sequences, around 30% of which are singletons. Specimen: cultured PBMCs, collected from culture after CMV antigen stimulation. The origin of the receptors is a human donor in good health (CMV status not recorded). Some clones in this sample may be carry-over from other donors' samples. The CDR3 runs from the conserved cysteine through the conserved F or W. Fields, in order: CDR3 protein, CDR3 DNA, D gene, clone size, V gene, J gene. The D gene is left open where the match is weak. The listing skips clone size in some rows; elsewhere it reads once, few, many or a size class.

CASSLAMRSLAGAAGNTGELFF	TGTGCCAGCAGCTTAGCGATGCGGAGTCTAGCGGGGGCCGCGGGGAACACCGGGGAGCTGTTTTTT	TRBD2	few	TRBV7-6	TRBJ2-2
CASRRLQGLSNEKLFF	TGTGCCAGCAGAAGGTTGCAGGGTTTGTCTAATGAAAAACTGTTTTTT	.	.	TRBV6-1	TRBJ1-4
CASSPGTAPINQPQHF	TGTGCCAGCAGCCCCGGGACAGCTCCCATCAATCAGCCCCAGCATTTT	TRBD1	many	TRBV7-2	TRBJ1-5
CASSDRALGNQPQHF	TGTGCCAGCAGCGACCGGGCCCTAGGCAATCAGCCCCAGCATTTT	.	.	TRBV7-2	TRBJ1-5
CASSITGSYNTEAFF	TGTGCCAGTAGTATTACTGGCAGCTATAACACTGAAGCTTTCTTT	.	.	TRBV19	TRBJ1-1
CASSLGAGGEQYF	TGTGCCAGCAGTCTAGGGGCGGGAGGAGAGCAGTACTTC	TRBD2	.	TRBV6-5	TRBJ2-7
CASSERRGQNF	TGTGCCAGCAGTGAAAGACGGGGCCAGAACTTT	.	.	TRBV2	TRBJ1-1
CASSHALVRGKNYGYTF	TGCGCCAGCAGCCATGCCCTTGTGAGAGGGAAGAACTATGGCTACACCTTC	.	.	TRBV4-1	TRBJ1-2
CASSQVRARGFRNEQFF	TGCGCCAGCAGCCAAGTTCGTGCCAGGGGTTTTCGCAATGAGCAGTTCTTC	.	.	TRBV4-3	TRBJ2-1
CASSLETGLSNQPQHF	TGTGCCAGCAGCTTAGAAACGGGGCTGTCGAATCAGCCCCAGCATTTT	.	few	TRBV5-5	TRBJ1-5
CASSLQERQETQYF	TGTGCCAGCAGTTTACAGGAAAGGCAAGAGACCCAGTACTTC	.	.	TRBV12-3/TRBV12-4	TRBJ2-5
CASKTGSTYEQYF	TGTGCCAGCAAGACAGGGTCAACCTACGAGCAGTACTTC	TRBD1	.	TRBV2	TRBJ2-7
CASSLGRENTGELFF	TGTGCCAGCAGCTTAGGGCGGGAGAACACCGGGGAGCTGTTTTTT	.	many	TRBV7-2	TRBJ2-2
CASSLLGSADTQYF	TGTGCCAGCAGCTTACTCGGGAGCGCAGATACGCAGTATTTT	.	.	TRBV7-2	TRBJ2-3
CASSLPGRRAFF	TGCGCCAGCAGCTTACCGGGACGTCGGGCTTTCTTT	.	few	TRBV5-1	TRBJ1-1
CASSLGTSGSLGETQYF	TGTGCCAGCAGCTTAGGGACTAGCGGGAGTCTCGGAGAGACCCAGTACTTC	TRBD2	few	TRBV7-2	TRBJ2-5
CATSDVLAGINEQFF	TGTGCCACCAGTGATGTTCTAGCGGGAATCAATGAGCAGTTCTTC	TRBD2	.	TRBV24-1	TRBJ2-1
CAITPGQPNNEQFF	TGTGCCATCACTCCGGGACAGCCAAACAATGAGCAGTTCTTC	TRBD1	.	TRBV10-3	TRBJ2-1
CASSLDWGGSTEAFF	TGTGCCAGCAGCTTAGACTGGGGGGGGAGCACTGAAGCTTTCTTT	.	many	TRBV7-6	TRBJ1-1
CASSFHQGQPGSTEAFF	TGTGCCAGCAGCTTCCATCAGGGACAGCCCGGGAGCACTGAAGCTTTCTTT	TRBD1	many	TRBV7-2	TRBJ1-1
CASSYGTSDTQYF	TGTGCCAGCAGCTACGGGACTTCAGATACGCAGTATTTT	.	.	TRBV7-2	TRBJ2-3
CASGARGADTQYF	TGTGCCAGCGGAGCTAGAGGTGCAGATACGCAGTATTTT	.	.	TRBV7-2	TRBJ2-3
CSARRSGEETQYF	TGCAGTGCTAGGCGCAGCGGGGAAGAGACCCAGTACTTC	TRBD2	.	TRBV20-1	TRBJ2-5
CASSRRTSGNTDTQYF	TGTGCCAGCAGCCGCCGAACTAGCGGGAACACAGATACGCAGTATTTT	TRBD2	many	TRBV12-3/TRBV12-4	TRBJ2-3